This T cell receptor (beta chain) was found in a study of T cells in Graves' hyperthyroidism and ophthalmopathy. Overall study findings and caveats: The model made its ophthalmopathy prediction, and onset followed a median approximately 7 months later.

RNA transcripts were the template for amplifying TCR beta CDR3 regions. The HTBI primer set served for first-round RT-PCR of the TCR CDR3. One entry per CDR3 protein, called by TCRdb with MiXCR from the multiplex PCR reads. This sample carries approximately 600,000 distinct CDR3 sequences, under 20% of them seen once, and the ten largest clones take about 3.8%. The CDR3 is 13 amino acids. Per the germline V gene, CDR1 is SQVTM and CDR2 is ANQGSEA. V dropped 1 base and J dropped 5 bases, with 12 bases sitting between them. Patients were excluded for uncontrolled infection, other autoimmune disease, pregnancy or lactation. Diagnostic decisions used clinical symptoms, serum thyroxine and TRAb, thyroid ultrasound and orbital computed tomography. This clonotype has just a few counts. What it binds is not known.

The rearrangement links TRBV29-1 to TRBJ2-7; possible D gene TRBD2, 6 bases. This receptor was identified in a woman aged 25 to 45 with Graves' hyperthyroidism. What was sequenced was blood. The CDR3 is CSVEAGVLHEQYF. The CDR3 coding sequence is TGCAGCGTTGAAGCGGGAGTCCTTCACGAGCAGTACTTC.